These 30 T cell receptor beta chains were all obtained from the same sample, sequenced in a study of CD4 T cells in relation to SARS-CoV-2 and coronaviruses. The unexposed donors gave CD4+ T cells in about 2011-2019, prior to COVID-19. The cells were cultured for under twelve days before CD4+ T cells were isolated. TCRdb keeps only in-frame clones here, not all; method: immunoSEQ multiplex PCR. The data show approximately 20,000 clones, roughly 77% seen once. Their recognized antigens are unknown. The specimen sequenced was CD4+ T cells from PBMCs, cultured in vitro. All receptors derive from a human donor in good health.

Only a few counts were recorded for this clone. This rearrangement joins TRBV19 to TRBJ1-3, with D perhaps TRBD1 (6 bases). V lost 4 bases to trimming and J lost 0 bases, with 7 bases between them. The CDR3 runs to 14 residues. Germline CDR1 and CDR2: LNHDA and SQIVND (reference sequence). The CDR3 loop reads CASSRQVSGNTIYF. CDR3 coding DNA: TGTGCCAGTAGTAGACAGGTCTCTGGAAACACCATATATTTT.

This chain uses TRBV5-1 with TRBJ2-7, with 7 bases identical to TRBD2. Germline V gene sequence: CDR1 SGHRS, CDR2 YFSETQ. Trimming cost V 4 bases and J 2 bases; bases outside gene matches: 6. The CDR3 loop spans 14 amino acids. For the CDR3, the DNA is TGCGCCAGCAGCCCGGCTAGCGGCACCTACGAGCAGTACTTC. This gives the protein CASSPASGTYEQYF.

Comments on this clone: The germline gene is not matched at one end of the junction; a read error may be the cause. The V gene is TRBV7-2, the J gene TRBJ2-1; 10 nucleotides agree with TRBD1. The CDR3 length is 15 residues. Germline V gene sequence: CDR1 SGHTA, CDR2 FQGNSA. CDR3 DNA sequence: TGTGCCAGCAGCATAGCCGGGACAGGGGATGCTGAGCAGTTCTTC. Its translation is CASSIAGTGDAEQFF. The whole variable domain, filled in from reference TRBV7-2 and TRBJ2-1, reads GAGVSQSPSNKVTEKGKDVELRCDPISGHTALYWYRQSLGQGLEFLIYFQGNSAPDKSGLPSDRFSAERTGGSVSTLTIQRTQQEDSAVYLCASSIAGTGDAEQFFGPGTRLTVL.

J is TRBJ2-7 and V is TRBV7-9; 8 bases map to TRBD1. Germline CDR1 and CDR2: SEHNR and FQNEAQ (reference sequence). The CDR3 is made up of 17 amino acids. J lost 1 base, V lost 6 bases, and 14 bases had no gene match. CDR3 sequence reads: CASSSHLQGATSYEQYF. As DNA, the CDR3 is TGTGCCAGCAGTTCGCATCTTCAGGGGGCGACGTCCTACGAGCAGTACTTC.

The chain joins TRBV9 to TRBJ2-3; maybe TRBD2 (6 bases). V dropped 4 bases and J dropped 3 bases, with 18 bases sitting between them. The CDR3 runs to 16 residues. Germline V lookup: CDR1 SGDLS, CDR2 YYNGEE. This chain's CDR3 is CASSFRVIGGTDTQYF. CDR3 coding DNA: TGTGCCAGCAGCTTTAGGGTAATCGGGGGTACAGATACGCAGTATTTT.

The V gene is TRBV6-5, the J gene TRBJ2-7; no reliable D call. Per germline, CDR1 MNHEY and CDR2 SVGAGI. Trimming shortened V by 6 bases and J by 1 base, and 16 bases separated the two germline ends. This CDR3 comprises 15 residues. The CDR3 here is CASRSPKVGSYEQYF. CDR3 in DNA: TGTGCCAGCAGGTCCCCCAAGGTCGGGTCCTACGAGCAGTACTTC.

This clone was seen a handful of times. The chain is built from TRBV28 and TRBJ2-1, with D perhaps TRBD1 (6 bases). Trimming took off 4 bases at V and 6 bases at J, with 13 bases between the two ends. CDR1 MDHEN and CDR2 SYDVKM come from the germline V gene. The CDR3 length is 14 residues. The CDR3 loop reads CASSSRQGRNEQFF. Written as DNA, the CDR3 is TGTGCCAGCAGTTCCCGGCAGGGGCGCAATGAGCAGTTCTTC.

The chain links TRBV7-2 to TRBJ2-5, with TRBD2 identical over 8 bases. This CDR3 spans 16 amino acids. Losses at the gene ends were 5 bases for V and 5 bases for J; bases not matched to a gene: 13. CDR1 is SGHTA and CDR2 is FQGNSA in the germline V gene. As DNA, the CDR3 is TGTGCCAGCAGCACTAGTGGGGTAGCGGGGTGGGAGACCCAGTACTTC. It codes for CASSTSGVAGWETQYF.

This clone occurred once. V and J are TRBV10-2 and TRBJ2-7; no firm D call. Germline V CDR1 and CDR2: WSHSY, SAAADI. The CDR3 has 13 residues. With 7 bases removed from V and 2 bases from J, the gap between germline ends came to 12 bases. CDR3 nucleotides: TGCGCCAGCAAGTTCGACCATCCCTACGAGCAGTACTTC. Translation: CASKFDHPYEQYF.

The chain uses TRBV2 and TRBJ1-3; D gene unclear. Germline CDR1 reads SNHLY; CDR2 reads FYNNEI. This CDR3 contains 15 residues. Trimming removed 1 base from V and 0 bases from J, with 7 bases in between. CDR3 residues: CASSEDRSSGNTIYF. The CDR3 DNA reads as TGTGCCAGCAGTGAAGACCGGAGCTCTGGAAACACCATATATTTT.

Only a few counts were recorded for this clone. The chain couples TRBV29-1 to TRBJ1-1, with D possibly matching TRBD1 (5 bases). In germline, CDR1 is SQVTM, CDR2 ANQGSEA. This CDR3 has 11 residues. Trimming pared 7 bases from V and 8 bases from J, leaving 14 bases between. As DNA, the CDR3 is TGCAGCGCCGGGGTGACAGAAGAAGCTTTCTTT. Its protein product is CSAGVTEEAFF.

This clone has only a few counts. The chain is built from TRBV6-6 and TRBJ1-4, with D possibly matching TRBD1 (5 bases). This CDR3 contains 13 residues. Between the trimmed V and J ends, which lost 5 bases and 7 bases, there was a span of 11 bases. Germline-derived CDR1 and CDR2 are MNHNY and SVGAGI (reference sequence). Here the CDR3 reads CASSTGGVEKLFF. In DNA, the CDR3 is TGTGCCAGCAGTACGGGGGGGGTTGAAAAACTGTTTTTT.

This clone was counted between two and nine times. This chain joins TRBV2 and TRBJ1-4; 8 bases align to TRBD1. This CDR3 has 16 amino acids. Germline V lookup: CDR1 SNHLY, CDR2 FYNNEI. The J segment lost 4 bases and the V segment lost 6 bases, leaving 10 bases of the junction unmatched. The CDR3 spells CASRGDRLFGNEKLFF. CDR3 DNA: TGTGCCAGCAGGGGGGACAGGCTATTTGGTAATGAAAAACTGTTTTTT.

This chain uses TRBV3-1 (or the pseudogene TRBV3-2) with TRBJ1-4; D is uncertain. Between the trimmed V and J ends, which lost 4 bases and 1 base, there was a span of 10 bases. The CDR3 runs to 15 residues. Germline assignment: CDR1 LGHDT and CDR2 YNNKEL (reference sequence). The CDR3 sequence: CASSPPGLTNEKLFF. The CDR3 bases are TGTGCCAGCAGCCCCCCCGGATTAACTAATGAAAAACTGTTTTTT.

The J gene is TRBJ2-7, the V gene TRBV30; tentative D call: TRBD1 (6 bases). CDR1 is GTSNPN, CDR2 SVGIG, per germline (reference sequence). V lost 4 bases and J 5 bases, leaving 15 bases between the germline ends. The CDR3 extends over 13 amino acids. This chain's CDR3 is CAWKRAGAHEQYF. CDR3 DNA sequence: TGTGCCTGGAAGAGGGCAGGGGCCCACGAGCAGTACTTC.

Concerning this clone itself: This specimen includes other DNA sequences encoding the same CDR3. The chain uses TRBV19 and TRBJ1-5, with 10 bases fitting TRBD1. Trimming took 2 bases from V and 10 from J; bases not matched to a gene: 11. This CDR3 is 16 amino acids long. Looked up from germline, CDR1 is LNHDA and CDR2 is SQIVND (reference sequence). CDR3 DNA: TGTGCCAGTAGTATAACCGGGACAGGGGTTTTACGTCCCCAGCATTTT. Translated, it gives CASSITGTGVLRPQHF.

J is TRBJ1-6 and V is TRBV5-4, with D unclear. Germline CDR1 and CDR2: SGHNT and YYREEE (reference sequence). Trimming shortened V by 7 bases and J by 6 bases, and 14 bases separated the two germline ends. The CDR3 totals 14 residues. The CDR3 DNA follows: TGTGCCAGCCGGACCGGGAGTCCTAATTCACCCCTCCACTTT. It is translated as CASRTGSPNSPLHF.

The chain has TRBV29-1 and TRBJ2-7; 9 bases match TRBD1. Germline values: CDR1 SQVTM, CDR2 ANQGSEA. CDR3 length equals 14 residues. V was pared by 4 bases and J by 3 bases, with 7 bases of the junction left unmatched. The CDR3 DNA reads TGCAGCGTTGCAACAGGGACAGGGAGCTACGAGCAGTACTTC. It is translated as CSVATGTGSYEQYF.

This clone was counted a few times. The chain is built from TRBV7-9 and TRBJ2-1, with 8 bases aligning to TRBD2. Germline CDR1 reads SEHNR; CDR2 reads FQNEAQ (reference sequence). V dropped 5 bases and J dropped 3; count of bases not matched to a gene: 6. This CDR3 comprises 15 residues. This chain's CDR3 is CASSAGLGSYNEQFF. The CDR3 nucleotides read TGTGCCAGCAGCGCGGGACTAGGGAGCTACAATGAGCAGTTCTTC.

The chain carries TRBV7-6 and TRBJ2-5; unclear D gene. This CDR3 comprises 12 residues. In germline, CDR1 is SGHVS, CDR2 FNYEAQ. The V and J ends lost 3 bases and 0 bases respectively, with 2 bases between them. CDR3 sequence reads: CASSFNQETQYF. CDR3 DNA: TGTGCCAGCAGCTTTAACCAAGAGACCCAGTACTTC.

This chain uses TRBV3-1 (or the pseudogene TRBV3-2) with TRBJ2-6, with D unclear. Germline lookup yields CDR1 LGHDT and CDR2 YNNKEL (reference sequence). V gave up 2 bases and J gave up 1 base, with 6 bases separating them. The CDR3 extends over 15 amino acids. The chain's CDR3 is CASSQSLSGANVLTF. The DNA for the CDR3 is TGTGCCAGCAGCCAATCCCTTTCTGGGGCCAACGTCCTGACTTTC.

The rearrangement joins TRBV30 to TRBJ2-7; D might be TRBD1 (5 bases). V lost 0 bases, J lost 6 bases, and 6 bases lay in between. The CDR3 covers 11 residues. Looked up from germline, CDR1 is GTSNPN and CDR2 is SVGIG (reference sequence). CDR3 residues: CAWSVGVEQYF. The DNA for the CDR3 is TGTGCCTGGAGTGTAGGGGTCGAGCAGTACTTC.

This clone showed up just once. V and J are TRBV29-1 and TRBJ1-4, with D perhaps matching TRBD1 (6 bases). Per the germline V gene, CDR1 is SQVTM and CDR2 is ANQGSEA. CDR3 size: 13 residues. V was clipped by 6 bases and J by 6 bases, with 14 bases between them. The CDR3 region is CSVEQGLDEKLFF. Here the CDR3 DNA reads TGCAGCGTAGAGCAGGGGTTGGATGAAAAACTGTTTTTT.

The chain links TRBV5-1 to TRBJ2-4; possible D gene TRBD2, 7 bases. The V gene's germline CDR1 is SGHRS and CDR2 YFSETQ. Trimming stripped 2 bases from V and 1 base from J, with 10 bases between. The CDR3 has 15 amino acids. The CDR3: CASSFRGAAKNIQYF. The CDR3 DNA follows: TGCGCCAGCAGCTTTCGGGGGGCGGCCAAAAACATTCAGTACTTC.

The gene calls are TRBV11-3 and TRBJ1-1; 10 nucleotides match TRBD1. The trim removed 5 bases at V and 3 bases at J, leaving 9 bases unmatched. Looked up from germline, CDR1 is SGHNT and CDR2 is YENEEA. The CDR3 consists of 16 residues. The CDR3 region is CASSRGDRGSDTEAFF. The DNA for the CDR3 is TGTGCCAGCAGCCGGGGGGACAGGGGATCGGACACTGAAGCTTTCTTT.

The V call is TRBV7-2, the J call TRBJ2-3; D call uncertain. The germline V gene encodes CDR1 SGHTA and CDR2 FQGNSA. CDR3 length equals 14 residues. The V and J ends lost 0 bases and 2 bases respectively, with 6 bases between them. The CDR3 sequence is CASSLAHSTDTQYF. The CDR3 DNA is TGTGCCAGCAGCTTAGCGCACTCCACAGATACGCAGTATTTT.

This clone appeared a single time. The rearrangement links TRBV2 to TRBJ2-7; D is perhaps TRBD1 or TRBD2 (5 bases each). The CDR3 spans 13 residues. The germline V gene encodes CDR1 SNHLY and CDR2 FYNNEI. V was trimmed by 6 bases and J by 3 bases, leaving 12 bases between them. The CDR3 protein is CASRGDGIYEQYF. CDR3 nucleotides: TGTGCCAGCAGGGGGGACGGTATCTACGAGCAGTACTTC.

This clone was recorded only once. The rearrangement links TRBV5-1 to TRBJ2-5; 10 bases are shared with TRBD2. This CDR3 has 16 residues. The V gene end was trimmed by 0 bases and the J gene end by 2 bases; junction bases not matched to a gene: 4. CDR1 SGHRS and CDR2 YFSETQ come from the germline V gene. This CDR3 is CASSLGTSGSQETQYF. CDR3 sequence (DNA): TGCGCCAGCAGCTTGGGGACTAGCGGATCTCAAGAGACCCAGTACTTC.

The V call is TRBV9, the J call TRBJ2-1; D uncertain. Germline loops: CDR1 SGDLS, CDR2 YYNGEE. The CDR3 runs to 12 residues. V was shortened by 0 bases and J by 8 bases, with 6 bases between the two germline ends. CDR3 protein: CASSVESHEQFF. CDR3 bases: TGTGCCAGCAGCGTAGAAAGCCATGAGCAGTTCTTC.

The count of this clone is one. V usage is TRBV10-1 and J usage is TRBJ1-2, with a weak D call TRBD1 (5 bases). This CDR3 has 15 residues. Deletions cut 0 bases from V and 2 bases from J, with 10 bases between. Germline values: CDR1 WNHNN, CDR2 SYGVQD (reference sequence). In nucleotides, the CDR3 is TGCGCCAGCAGTGAGTCCAGGGACCCAAACTATGGCTACACCTTC. Translated: CASSESRDPNYGYTF.